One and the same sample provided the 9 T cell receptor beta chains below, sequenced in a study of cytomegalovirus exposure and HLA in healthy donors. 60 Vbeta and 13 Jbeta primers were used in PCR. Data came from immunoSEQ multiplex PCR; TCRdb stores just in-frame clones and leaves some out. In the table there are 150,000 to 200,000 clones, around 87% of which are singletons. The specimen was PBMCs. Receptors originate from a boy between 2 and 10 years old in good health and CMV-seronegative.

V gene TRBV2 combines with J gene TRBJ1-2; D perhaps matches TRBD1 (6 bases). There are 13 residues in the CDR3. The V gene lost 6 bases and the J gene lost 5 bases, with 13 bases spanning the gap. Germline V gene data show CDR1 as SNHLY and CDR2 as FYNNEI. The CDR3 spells CASSGRGSYGYTF. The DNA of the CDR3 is TGTGCCAGCAGCGGCAGGGGCTCGTATGGCTACACCTTC. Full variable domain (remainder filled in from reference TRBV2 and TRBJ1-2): EPEVTQTPSHQVTQMGQEVILRCVPISNHLYFYWYRQILGQKVEFLVSFYNNEISEKSEIFDDQFSVERPDGSNFTLKIRSTKLEDSAMYFCASSGRGSYGYTFGSGTRLTVV.

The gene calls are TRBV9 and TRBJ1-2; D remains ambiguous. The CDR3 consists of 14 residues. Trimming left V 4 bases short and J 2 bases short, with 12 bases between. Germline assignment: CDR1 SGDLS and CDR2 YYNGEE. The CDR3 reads CASSLRTGNYGYTF. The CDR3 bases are TGTGCCAGCAGCCTGAGGACGGGGAACTATGGCTACACCTTC.

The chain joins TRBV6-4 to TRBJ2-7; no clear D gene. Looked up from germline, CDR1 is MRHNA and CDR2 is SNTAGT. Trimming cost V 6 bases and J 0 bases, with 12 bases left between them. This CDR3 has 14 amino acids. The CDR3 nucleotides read TGTGCCAGCAGACCAGATCGAAGCTCCTACGAGCAGTACTTC. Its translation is CASRPDRSSYEQYF.

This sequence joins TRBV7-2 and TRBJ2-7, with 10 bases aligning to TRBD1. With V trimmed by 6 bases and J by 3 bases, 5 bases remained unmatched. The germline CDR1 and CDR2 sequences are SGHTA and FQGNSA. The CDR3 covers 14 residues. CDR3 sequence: CASSTDRGNYEQYF. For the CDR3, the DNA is TGTGCCAGCAGTACGGACAGGGGGAACTACGAGCAGTACTTC.

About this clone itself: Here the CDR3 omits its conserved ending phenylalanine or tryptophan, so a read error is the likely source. The DNA of the CDR3 is TGTGCCAGCAGCGTAGGTGAGGTCAACACCATATATTCT. Its protein product is CASSVGEVNTIYS. This chain connects TRBV9 to TRBJ1-3, with no clear D. The CDR3 is 13 residues long. Trimming stripped 0 bases from V and 7 bases from J, with 8 bases between. The V gene's germline CDR1 is SGDLS and CDR2 YYNGEE.

The DNA of the CDR3 is TGTGCCAGCAGCTCGGCCTACGAGCAGTACTTC. Its protein is CASSSAYEQYF. The chain is built from TRBV7-8 and TRBJ2-7; D ambiguous. CDR1 SGHVS and CDR2 FQNEAQ come from the germline V gene. CDR3 length: 11 residues. Deletions cut 4 bases from V and 2 bases from J, with 3 bases between. Full variable domain (missing parts from reference TRBV7-8 and TRBJ2-7): GAGVSQSPRYKVAKRGQDVALRCDPISGHVSLFWYQQALGQGPEFLTYFQNEAQLDKSGLPSDRFFAERPEGSVSTLKIQRTQQEDSAVYLCASSSAYEQYFGPGTRLTVT.

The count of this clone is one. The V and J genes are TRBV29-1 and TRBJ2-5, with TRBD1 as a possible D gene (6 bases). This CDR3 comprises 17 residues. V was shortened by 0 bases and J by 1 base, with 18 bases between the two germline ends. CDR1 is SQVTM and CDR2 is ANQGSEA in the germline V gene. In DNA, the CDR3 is TGCAGCGTTGAAGATCCGGGCCGGACAGCCGCCCAAGAGACCCAGTACTTC. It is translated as CSVEDPGRTAAQETQYF.

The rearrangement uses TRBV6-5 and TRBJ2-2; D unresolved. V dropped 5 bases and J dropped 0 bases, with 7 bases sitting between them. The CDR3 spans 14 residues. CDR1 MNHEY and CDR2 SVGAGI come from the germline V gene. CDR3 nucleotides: TGTGCCAGCAGTACTACCGCGAACACCGGGGAGCTGTTTTTT. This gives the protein CASSTTANTGELFF.

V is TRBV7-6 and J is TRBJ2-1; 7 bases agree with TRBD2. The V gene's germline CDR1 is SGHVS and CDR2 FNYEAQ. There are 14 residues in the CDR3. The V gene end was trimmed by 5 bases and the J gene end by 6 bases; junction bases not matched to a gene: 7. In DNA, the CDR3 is TGTGCCAGCAGCCCCAAGCCGGGGGGCAATGAGCAGTTCTTC. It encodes CASSPKPGGNEQFF.